This T cell receptor beta chain derives from a study of metastatic and nonmetastatic thyroid tumors. As for the study in general: Malignant thyroid and benign thyroid patients provided blood and tumor or nodule tissue whose repertoires were compared. General study points: The reported finding was significantly higher TCR beta diversity in malignant thyroid tumors relative to benign nodules, in blood and tumor.

CDR3 length: 15 amino acids. V shed 2 bases and J shed 0 bases, with 8 bases lying between them. Germline V gene sequence: CDR1 MNHEY, CDR2 SVGAGI. This clone was found a few times. Its antigen is still unknown. The entire patient cohort was treatment-naive prior to thyroid surgery. Study processing details: The study's classifier, a distant-metastasis tool for papillary thyroid cancer, was built using CDR3 differences across clinicopathological groups. TCRdb reprocessed the PCR reads using MiXCR. The V and J calls and clone size are TCRdb's, not the authors'. The table shows approximately 30,000 clones, with around 3.9% occurring only once.

The V and J genes are TRBV6-5 and TRBJ1-3; D remains unclear. This clonotype originated in a male donor with papillary thyroid cancer or a benign thyroid nodule (not recorded which). Some clones in this sample may be carry-over from other donors' samples. Material for sequencing was blood. The CDR3 sequence is CASSYVRNSGNTIYF. The CDR3, as DNA: TGTGCCAGCAGTTACGTACGGAACTCTGGAAACACCATATATTTT.